What follows are 12 T cell receptor beta chains derived from one specimen sequenced in a study of high-grade serous ovarian cancer treatment subgroups. TCRdb's copy holds only in-frame clones and misses some; the assay was immunoSEQ multiplex PCR. Among some 2,100 clones listed, about 71% were seen once. Tumor tissue was taken before any definitive surgery or chemotherapy was given. Sequenced sample: tumor tissue. The receptors shown here come from a human donor with high-grade serous ovarian cancer.

The chain recombines TRBV28 with TRBJ2-2, with D possibly being TRBD1 (5 bases). The V end lost 5 bases, the J end lost 4 bases, and 17 bases lay between the germline ends. Germline V CDR1 and CDR2: MDHEN, SYDVKM. There are 16 residues in the CDR3. The CDR3 is CASSPRFRAGTGELFF. The DNA of the CDR3 is TGTGCCAGCAGTCCACGGTTCAGGGCCGGCACCGGGGAGCTGTTTTTT.

The V gene is TRBV5-4, the J gene TRBJ2-2; D uncertain. Trimming cost V 5 bases and J 8 bases, with 16 bases left between them. CDR3 length: 14 residues. CDR1 SGHNT and CDR2 YYREEE come from the germline V gene (reference sequence). CDR3 nucleotide sequence: TGTGCCAGCAGTCGGGCCGGTGTGAAGGGGGAGCTGTTTTTT. Translation: CASSRAGVKGELFF.

The rearrangement uses TRBV10-1 and TRBJ1-2, with 8 bases aligning to TRBD1. There are 13 residues in the CDR3. Germline V gene sequence: CDR1 WNHNN, CDR2 SYGVQD (reference sequence). The ends lost 6 bases at V and 9 bases at J; junction bases unmatched: 9. DNA of the CDR3: TGCGCCAGCAGACGCAGGGGACAGGAGAGCTACACCTTC. Its translation: CASRRRGQESYTF.

The chain employs TRBV11-2 and TRBJ2-1, with D tentatively TRBD1 (5 bases). V was pared by 4 bases and J by 8 bases, with 15 bases between. CDR1 SGHAT and CDR2 FQNNGV come from the germline V gene. This CDR3 contains 14 residues. The CDR3: CASSSRALGDEQFF. In DNA form, the CDR3 reads TGTGCCAGCAGCTCCCGGGCCCTAGGGGATGAGCAGTTCTTC.

The chain carries TRBV2 and TRBJ2-2; TRBD1 agrees at 10 bases. Germline V gene sequence: CDR1 SNHLY, CDR2 FYNNEI. CDR3 length equals 14 residues. The V segment lost 4 bases and the J segment 6 bases; nucleotides outside the gene matches: 2. The CDR3 is CASSADRGPGELFF. In DNA form, the CDR3 reads TGTGCCAGCAGTGCTGACAGGGGGCCCGGGGAGCTGTTTTTT. Drawing the rest from reference TRBV2 and TRBJ2-2, the complete variable domain is EPEVTQTPSHQVTQMGQEVILRCVPISNHLYFYWYRQILGQKVEFLVSFYNNEISEKSEIFDDQFSVERPDGSNFTLKIRSTKLEDSAMYFCASSADRGPGELFFGEGSRLTVL.

This clone was detected a few times. The chain uses TRBV5-1 and TRBJ2-5; D call uncertain. V lost 3 bases and J 2 bases, leaving 17 bases between the germline ends. Germline V gives CDR1 SGHRS, CDR2 YFSETQ. The CDR3 sequence is 16 residues long. The CDR3 DNA reads as TGCGCCAGCAGCTCCGCCGCGGATGGGTGGCAAGAGACCCAGTACTTC. Its protein product is CASSSAADGWQETQYF.

The chain links TRBV25-1 to TRBJ1-2, with 7 nucleotides matching TRBD1. The CDR3 is made up of 13 amino acids. V gave up 7 bases and J gave up 4 bases; unmatched junction bases: 6. CDR1 MGHDK and CDR2 SYGVNS come from the germline V gene. CDR3 sequence reads: CASTSGQFYGYTF. CDR3 DNA: TGTGCCAGCACCTCGGGACAGTTCTATGGCTACACCTTC.

This chain connects TRBV29-1 to TRBJ1-2; possible D gene TRBD1, 6 bases. Trimming stripped 7 bases from V and 6 bases from J, with 18 bases between. This CDR3 region has 13 residues. Germline assignment: CDR1 SQVTM and CDR2 ANQGSEA. The DNA of the CDR3 is TGCAGCGCCCAGTCCGGACAGTCAAATGGCTACACCTTC. This gives the protein CSAQSGQSNGYTF.

CDR3 protein: CASSPRTSRGRQETQYF. The DNA of the CDR3 is TGTGCCAGCAGCCCACGGACATCTAGGGGGCGTCAAGAGACCCAGTACTTC. This chain uses TRBV11-1 with TRBJ2-5; TRBD1 aligns across 7 bases. Trimming cost V 5 bases and J 2 bases; bases outside gene matches: 14. The CDR3 runs to 17 residues. Per germline, CDR1 SGHAT and CDR2 FQDESV (reference sequence).

The chain joins TRBV7-2 to TRBJ2-6; possible D gene TRBD2, 7 bases. Trimming removed 4 bases from V and 2 bases from J, with 15 bases in between. Germline V gives CDR1 SGHTA, CDR2 FQGNSA. This CDR3 is 17 amino acids long. Written as DNA, the CDR3 is TGTGCCAGCAGCTCCAAGGGGGGGACAACTGGGGCCAACGTCCTGACTTTC. As protein: CASSSKGGTTGANVLTF.

The V call is TRBV6-1, the J call TRBJ2-1, with D perhaps matching TRBD1 (6 bases). V lost 7 bases to trimming and J lost 6 bases, with 16 bases between them. This CDR3 has 14 residues. From germline, CDR1 is MNHNS and CDR2 SASEGT. In nucleotides, the CDR3 is TGTGCCAGCACGACAGGTTACTCGGGCAATGAGCAGTTCTTC. Translated: CASTTGYSGNEQFF.

The chain uses TRBV28 and TRBJ1-2; no clear D. Between the trimmed V and J ends, which lost 2 bases and 6 bases, there was a span of 7 bases. Germline CDR1 MDHEN, CDR2 SYDVKM. CDR3 length: 12 residues. The CDR3 region is CASSLNRHGYTF. The CDR3 coding sequence is TGTGCCAGCAGTTTAAACAGACATGGCTACACCTTC.